These 27 T cell receptor beta chains came from one sample sequenced in a study of T-cell reconstitution after alpha-beta-depleted transplantation in children. The TCRbeta library was prepared with unique molecular identifiers. TCRdb itself ran the PCR reads through MiXCR, one entry per CDR3 protein. The table has roughly 590,000 distinct CDR3 sequences, roughly 17% seen once; the top ten hold approximately 1%. Sequences were derived from PBMCs from the stem cell graft donor, sampled from the stem cell graft. The receptors here all came from a human donor who donated a stem cell graft to a child with acute myeloid leukemia.

There are a few counts of this clonotype. V gene TRBV20-1 combines with J gene TRBJ2-2; 8 nucleotides align to TRBD2. The CDR3 is 15 residues long. Germline V lookup: CDR1 DFQATT, CDR2 SNEGSKA (reference sequence). V lost 3 bases, J lost 1 base, and 4 bases stayed unmatched. This CDR3 reads CSARNGGGNTGELFF. For the CDR3, the DNA is TGCAGTGCTAGGAACGGGGGGGGGAACACCGGGGAGCTGTTTTTT.

This clonotype was counted at least ten times. J is TRBJ2-3 and V is TRBV27; 8 bases line up with TRBD2. V dropped 4 bases and J dropped 2; count of bases not matched to a gene: 2. Germline values: CDR1 MNHEY, CDR2 SMNVEV (reference sequence). There are 14 residues in the CDR3. The CDR3 loop is CASSSGGVTDTQYF. CDR3 DNA sequence: TGTGCCAGCAGTTCGGGGGGGGTCACAGATACGCAGTATTTT.

This clonotype was counted many times. V gene TRBV10-3 combines with J gene TRBJ1-6; the D gene is possibly TRBD1 (5 bases). Deletions cut 6 bases from V and 5 bases from J, with 8 bases between. The CDR3 extends over 13 amino acids. CDR1 is ENHRY, CDR2 SYGVKD, per germline. CDR3 sequence (DNA): TGTGCCATCAGGTGGGACGATAATTCACCCCTCCACTTT. Protein sequence: CAIRWDDNSPLHF.

The chain joins TRBV20-1 to TRBJ2-5; 9 nucleotides align to TRBD2. Germline CDR1 reads DFQATT; CDR2 reads SNEGSKA (reference sequence). V lost 3 bases and J lost 10; bases outside the gene matches: 12. This CDR3 has 14 amino acids. This chain's CDR3 is CSASRRGGPWGQYF. CDR3 nucleotides: TGCAGTGCTAGTCGGCGGGGGGGCCCGTGGGGCCAGTACTTC.

The chain couples TRBV5-1 to TRBJ2-2, with 8 bases identical to TRBD2. Germline V lookup: CDR1 SGHRS, CDR2 YFSETQ. Trimming cost V 4 bases and J 8 bases; bases outside gene matches: 16. The CDR3 is 17 residues long. The CDR3: CASSTLPGLGAEGELFF. As DNA, the CDR3 is TGCGCCAGCAGCACGCTGCCGGGACTAGGGGCGGAAGGGGAGCTGTTTTTT.

This clonotype was found many times. The V call is TRBV20-1, the J call TRBJ2-3, with D possibly being TRBD2 (6 bases). Germline V gives CDR1 DFQATT, CDR2 SNEGSKA (reference sequence). Trimming took 3 bases from V and 1 from J, leaving 8 bases between them. The CDR3 loop spans 13 amino acids. CDR3 amino acids: CSASWGGTDTQYF. As DNA, the CDR3 is TGCAGTGCTAGCTGGGGGGGCACAGATACGCAGTATTTT.

The chain has TRBV25-1 and TRBJ2-5, with a tentative D call TRBD2 (6 bases). The germline gives CDR1 MGHDK, CDR2 SYGVNS. The CDR3 has 15 residues. Trimming cost V 0 bases and J 2 bases, with 10 bases left between them. The CDR3 DNA is TGTGCCAGCAGTGAATATGGGGACTTGCAAGAGACCCAGTACTTC. Translation: CASSEYGDLQETQYF.

This clonotype was seen many times. V is TRBV20-1 and J is TRBJ1-5; a weak D match, TRBD1 (6 bases). The ends were cut back, 4 bases at V and 3 bases at J, with 16 bases in the middle. The length of the CDR3 is 15 residues. From germline, CDR1 is DFQATT and CDR2 SNEGSKA (reference sequence). CDR3 protein: CSANPGHGLNQPQHF. CDR3 DNA sequence: TGCAGTGCTAACCCGGGACATGGACTCAATCAGCCCCAGCATTTT.

The chain carries TRBV7-8 and TRBJ2-5; D remains ambiguous. The germline V and J ends were trimmed by 4 bases and 5 bases, with 17 bases remaining between them. Germline CDR1 reads SGHVS; CDR2 reads FQNEAQ. CDR3 length: 15 residues. CDR3 in amino acids: CASSSRPSLRETQYF. CDR3 sequence (DNA): TGTGCCAGCAGCTCCCGCCCGTCTCTCCGGGAGACCCAGTACTTC.

Comment on this clonotype: A much larger clone differs from this one at a single base, so this may be a read error. V gene TRBV20-1 combines with J gene TRBJ2-1, with D possibly matching TRBD2 (6 bases). CDR3 length: 18 residues. Germline assignment: CDR1 DFQATT and CDR2 SNEGSKA (reference sequence). For the CDR3, the DNA is TGCAGTGGTAGAGACTCCTACCCAGGGTTCGGGGGATACAATGAGCAGTTCTTC. It translates to CSGRDSYPGFGGYNEQFF.

The V call is TRBV5-1, the J call TRBJ1-1, with D perhaps TRBD1 (5 bases). V was clipped by 6 bases and J by 5 bases, with 17 bases between them. Germline values: CDR1 SGHRS, CDR2 YFSETQ. This CDR3 spans 14 amino acids. The CDR3 sequence is CASTGTQTSTEAFF. CDR3 DNA: TGCGCCAGCACCGGGACCCAGACTTCGACTGAAGCTTTCTTT.

This clonotype was counted many times. Here the CDR3 DNA reads TGCAGTGCTAGTGAGGCAGGGGGCGTGTACCTCCAGCCCCAGCATTTT. This codes for CSASEAGGVYLQPQHF. V and J are TRBV20-1 and TRBJ1-5, with TRBD1 matching 8 bases. Germline V gene sequence: CDR1 DFQATT, CDR2 SNEGSKA (reference sequence). Trimming cost V 3 bases and J 7 bases; bases outside gene matches: 14. This CDR3 region has 16 residues.

This clonotype showed up many times. The chain couples TRBV20-1 to TRBJ1-6; possibly TRBD1 for D (5 bases). V was shortened by 2 bases and J by 6 bases, with 8 bases between the two germline ends. Germline V gives CDR1 DFQATT, CDR2 SNEGSKA (reference sequence). The CDR3 contains 13 residues. The DNA of the CDR3 is TGCAGTGCTAGACGGCAGGGTAATTCACCCCTCCACTTT. Translated, it gives CSARRQGNSPLHF.

In regard to this clonotype: A much larger clone lies one base from this, so it may be a read error. J is TRBJ1-4 and V is TRBV29-1; no clear D gene. Trimming cost V 3 bases and J 7 bases, with 12 bases left between them. The CDR3 loop spans 13 amino acids. In germline, CDR1 is SQVTM, CDR2 ANQGSEA. CDR3 sequence reads: CSVEEARTEKLFF. CDR3 in DNA: TGCAGCGTTGAGGAGGCAAGGACTGAAAAACTGTTTTTT.

The CDR3 loop is CATSRDQRYTGELFF. The CDR3, as DNA: TGTGCCACCAGCAGAGATCAGAGGTACACCGGGGAGCTGTTTTTT. V and J are TRBV15 and TRBJ2-2; D not certain. Trimming removed 0 bases at V and 3 bases at J, with 8 bases between. Germline CDR1 is LNHNV and CDR2 is YYDKDF (reference sequence). The CDR3 length is 15 residues.

This clonotype was observed a few times. This chain uses TRBV5-1 with TRBJ1-1; D gene ambiguous. V lost 0 bases and J lost 3, with 9 bases in between. Germline-derived CDR1 and CDR2 are SGHRS and YFSETQ. The CDR3 consists of 14 residues. The CDR3 protein is CASSLGQDYTEAFF. The DNA of the CDR3 is TGCGCCAGCAGCTTGGGCCAGGACTACACTGAAGCTTTCTTT.

This clonotype was counted ten times or more. The genes are TRBV20-1 and TRBJ2-5; TRBD2 is a possible D gene (6 bases). This CDR3 has 15 residues. V was shortened by 0 bases and J by 1 base, with 12 bases between the two germline ends. Germline CDR1 reads DFQATT; CDR2 reads SNEGSKA (reference sequence). This chain's CDR3 is CSARDLGDSQETQYF. The DNA of the CDR3 is TGCAGTGCTAGAGATCTTGGGGACTCCCAAGAGACCCAGTACTTC.

The V and J genes are TRBV7-9 and TRBJ2-2; D ambiguous. With 4 bases removed from V and 1 base from J, the gap between germline ends came to 10 bases. The germline CDR1 and CDR2 sequences are SEHNR and FQNEAQ (reference sequence). CDR3 length equals 15 residues. CDR3 region: CASSSYLQNTGELFF. For the CDR3, the DNA is TGTGCCAGCAGCTCCTACCTACAGAACACCGGGGAGCTGTTTTTT. Based on the CDR3 plus reference TRBV7-9 and TRBJ2-2, the full variable domain is DTGVSQNPRHKITKRGQNVTFRCDPISEHNRLYWYRQTLGQGPEFLTYFQNEAQLEKSRLLSDRFSAERPKGSFSTLEIQRTEQGDSAMYLCASSSYLQNTGELFFGEGSRLTVL.

The chain links TRBV12-3 or TRBV12-4 to TRBJ1-3; maybe TRBD1 (5 bases). The CDR3 covers 15 residues. Trimming removed 7 bases at V and 0 bases at J, with 13 bases between. CDR3 bases: TGTGCCAGCACTCTACAGGCTTTCTCTGGAAACACCATATATTTT. Its translation is CASTLQAFSGNTIYF.

The J gene is TRBJ2-1, the V gene TRBV30; D is perhaps TRBD2 (5 bases). Germline V gene lookup returns CDR1 GTSNPN and CDR2 SVGIG (reference sequence). Trimming cost V 2 bases and J 4 bases, with 9 bases left between them. CDR3 size: 13 residues. In DNA, the CDR3 is TGTGCCTGGAGTTATACTAGATACAATGAGCAGTTCTTC. Protein: CAWSYTRYNEQFF.

Ten or more counts support this clonotype. This rearrangement joins TRBV4-1 to TRBJ2-7; 10 bases map to TRBD1. Germline CDR1 MGHRA, CDR2 YSYEKL. Trimming cost V 3 bases and J 1 base; bases outside gene matches: 0. This CDR3 spans 14 amino acids. CDR3 region: CASSQGQGSYEQYV. In DNA, the CDR3 is TGCGCCAGCAGCCAGGGACAGGGGTCCTACGAGCAGTACGTC.

This clonotype was recorded a few times. This chain links TRBV7-9 with TRBJ1-6; D uncertain. V was trimmed by 5 bases and J by 8 bases, leaving 13 bases between them. The CDR3 has 14 residues. Germline V gene sequence: CDR1 SEHNR, CDR2 FQNEAQ (reference sequence). CDR3: CASSLEGVYSPLHF. CDR3 in DNA: TGTGCCAGCAGCCTGGAGGGAGTTTATTCACCCCTCCACTTT.

To note about this clonotype: The junction differs from germline at one of its ends, possibly a read error. The chain uses TRBV20-1 and TRBJ2-1, with 12 bases lining up with TRBD2. Germline CDR1 reads DFQATT; CDR2 reads SNEGSKA (reference sequence). The CDR3 length is 17 residues. CDR3 loop: CSARVPLASGGDKEQFF. In DNA form, the CDR3 reads TGCAGTGCTAGAGTGCCCCTGGCTAGCGGGGGGGACAAGGAGCAGTTCTTC.

The chain uses TRBV10-3 and TRBJ1-3, with D uncertain. CDR1 is ENHRY and CDR2 is SYGVKD in the germline V gene. With 2 bases removed from V and 1 base from J, the gap between germline ends came to 9 bases. The CDR3 length is 15 residues. As DNA, the CDR3 is TGTGCCATCAGTGAGCGGGAGGCTTCTGGAAACACCATATATTTT. As protein: CAISEREASGNTIYF.

This clonotype occurred many times. The rearrangement joins TRBV20-1 to TRBJ1-2; 7 nucleotides align to TRBD1. There are 15 residues in the CDR3. The germline CDR1 and CDR2 sequences are DFQATT and SNEGSKA (reference sequence). V shed 3 bases and J 6 bases; nucleotides not matched to a gene: 13. The DNA for the CDR3 is TGCAGTGCTAGGGATGACAGGGTCGGATTTGATGGCTACACCTTC. Protein product: CSARDDRVGFDGYTF.

The CDR3 nucleotides read TGCGCCAGCAGCAGTAAGCGGGGACAAGGCATGGACACTGAAGCTTTCTTT. Translated, it gives CASSSKRGQGMDTEAFF. The chain uses TRBV4-1 and TRBJ1-1; D might be TRBD1 (6 bases). The CDR3 loop spans 17 amino acids. Germline V gene data show CDR1 as MGHRA and CDR2 as YSYEKL. The V end lost 5 bases, the J end lost 3 bases, and 22 bases lay between the germline ends.

This clonotype has a handful of counts. This sequence joins TRBV7-9 and TRBJ1-1; D not resolved. The germline V gene has CDR1 SEHNR and CDR2 FQNEAQ (reference sequence). Trimming cost V 0 bases and J 1 base, with 9 bases left between them. The CDR3 loop spans 15 amino acids. CDR3 bases: TGTGCCAGCAGCTTAGCCATGGAGGGGAACACTGAAGCTTTCTTT. This translates into CASSLAMEGNTEAFF.